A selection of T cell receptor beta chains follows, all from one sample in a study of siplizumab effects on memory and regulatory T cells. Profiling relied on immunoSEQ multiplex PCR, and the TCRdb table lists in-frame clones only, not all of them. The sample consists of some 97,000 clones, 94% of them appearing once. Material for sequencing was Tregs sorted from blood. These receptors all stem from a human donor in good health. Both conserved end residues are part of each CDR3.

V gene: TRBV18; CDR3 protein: CASSPQRGNEQFF
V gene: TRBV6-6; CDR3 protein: CASSYVINEKLFF
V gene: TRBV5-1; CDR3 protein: CASSLDGPGTDTQYF
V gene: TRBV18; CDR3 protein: CASSKVILGSNTGELFF
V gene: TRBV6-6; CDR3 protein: CASSPQGYEQYF
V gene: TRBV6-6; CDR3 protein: CASSYMSTAGNTIYF
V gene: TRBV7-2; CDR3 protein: CASSFKETQYF
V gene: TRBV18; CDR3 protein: CASSYGGQPQHF
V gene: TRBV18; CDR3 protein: CASSQTGRGNTEAFF
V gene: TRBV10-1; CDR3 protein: CASPLYNNTGELFF